This record concerns one T cell receptor (beta chain) sequence. These data originate in a study of T cell changes during pregnancy in multiple sclerosis. Only in-frame clones appear in the TCRdb table, and some are missing; sequencing was by immunoSEQ multiplex PCR. The sample lists around 80,000 clones; about 92% were seen once. The starting material was peripheral blood, obtained before pregnancy. The source is a female donor with multiple sclerosis, enrolled in a pregnancy study.

Here the CDR3 DNA reads TGCAGCGTGACCGGGACAGGGTACGAGACCCAGTACTTC. This codes for CSVTGTGYETQYF. The gene calls are TRBV29-1 and TRBJ2-5; 9 bases align to TRBD1. Germline CDR1 is SQVTM and CDR2 is ANQGSEA. The CDR3 covers 13 residues. The V segment lost 6 bases and the J segment 5 bases; nucleotides outside the gene matches: 7.